This entry concerns a single T cell receptor beta chain. The sample belongs to a study of Ad26.COV2.S vaccination and SARS-CoV-2 variants. The germline gives CDR1 SGHAT, CDR2 FQNNGV. Trimming shortened V by 2 bases and J by 4 bases, and 12 bases separated the two germline ends. The length of the CDR3 is 14 residues. The treatment here: roughly 18 received Ad26.COV2.S at low or high dose, single or two shots; 5 received placebo; per-sample allocation not given. Specimen acquisition occurred on day 63 following the initial vaccine or placebo injection. Using immunoSEQ multiplex PCR, the repertoire was profiled, and TCRdb retains in-frame clones only, with some absent. The repertoire consists of roughly 460,000 clones, with roughly nine tenths occurring once and the leading ten covering 1.7%.

Material: peripheral blood, obtained in a trial of Ad26.COV2.S vaccine versus placebo. The receptor was derived from a person between 18 and 65 years old who received the Ad26.COV2.S COVID-19 vaccine or a placebo. The J gene is TRBJ2-7, the V gene TRBV11-2, with a possible D match to TRBD1 (7 bases). CDR3: CASSLQGGAYEQYF. The CDR3, as DNA: TGTGCCAGCAGCTTACAGGGGGGAGCGTACGAGCAGTACTTC.